These 21 T cell receptor beta chains originate from one sample sequenced in a study of cytomegalovirus exposure and HLA in healthy donors. The PCR employed 60 Vbeta primers together with 13 Jbeta primers. Profiling relied on immunoSEQ multiplex PCR, and the TCRdb table lists in-frame clones only, not all of them. The sample records approximately 150,000 clones, about 83% being singletons. Sequenced input: PBMCs. The receptors shown here come from a girl under 18 in good health and CMV-seropositive.

The CDR3 sequence is CATRGLGGNYGYTF. The CDR3 coding sequence is TGTGCCACGCGGGGGTTGGGTGGCAACTATGGCTACACCTTC. The chain links TRBV2 to TRBJ1-2, with D possibly matching TRBD1 (5 bases). V gave up 10 bases and J gave up 2 bases, with 17 bases separating them. The CDR3 extends over 14 amino acids. Germline V gene lookup returns CDR1 SNHLY and CDR2 FYNNEI. The full variable domain, with the rest looked up from reference TRBV2 and TRBJ1-2, is EPEVTQTPSHQVTQMGQEVILRCVPISNHLYFYWYRQILGQKVEFLVSFYNNEISEKSEIFDDQFSVERPDGSNFTLKIRSTKLEDSAMYFCATRGLGGNYGYTFGSGTRLTVV.

The chain employs TRBV6-5 and TRBJ1-2; a possible D gene is TRBD1 (6 bases). Germline CDR1 MNHEY, CDR2 SVGAGI. This CDR3 region has 14 residues. The ends were cut back, 4 bases at V and 8 bases at J, with 17 bases in the middle. The CDR3 DNA sequence: TGTGCCAGCAGTTCGACAGGTTTGAACCCAGGCTACACCTTC. As protein: CASSSTGLNPGYTF.

The V gene is TRBV11-2, the J gene TRBJ1-2; no definite D call. Trimming took off 0 bases at V and 5 bases at J, with 7 bases between the two ends. The CDR3 is made up of 13 amino acids. From germline, CDR1 is SGHAT and CDR2 FQNNGV. CDR3 region: CASSLDPEYGYTF. The CDR3 bases are TGTGCCAGCAGCTTAGATCCTGAGTATGGCTACACCTTC.

This clone came up a few times. This chain joins TRBV6-5 and TRBJ2-7, with a possible D match to TRBD1 (6 bases). This CDR3 comprises 15 residues. Germline V lookup: CDR1 MNHEY, CDR2 SVGAGI. With 0 bases removed from V and 0 bases from J, the gap between germline ends came to 9 bases. The CDR3 DNA is TGTGCCAGCAGTTACTCGAGGGGGACCTCCTACGAGCAGTACTTC. It yields the protein CASSYSRGTSYEQYF.

V and J are TRBV13 and TRBJ2-3, with 8 bases matching TRBD1. CDR1 and CDR2 (germline): PRHDT, FYEKMQ (reference sequence). This CDR3 contains 16 residues. Trimming took 2 bases from V and 0 from J; bases not matched to a gene: 4. The DNA for the CDR3 is TGTGCCAGCAGCTTACGGCGGGACAGGAGCACAGATACGCAGTATTTT. This codes for CASSLRRDRSTDTQYF.

The chain employs TRBV13 and TRBJ1-1, with 7 bases aligning to TRBD1. V lost 5 bases to trimming and J lost 3 bases; unmatched junction nucleotides: 3. From germline, CDR1 is PRHDT and CDR2 FYEKMQ (reference sequence). The CDR3 runs to 13 residues. CDR3 residues: CASSRDSHTEAFF. CDR3 sequence (DNA): TGTGCCAGCAGCCGGGACAGTCACACTGAAGCTTTCTTT.

The V gene is TRBV27, the J gene TRBJ2-7; possibly TRBD2 for D (5 bases). The length of the CDR3 is 13 residues. CDR1 is MNHEY, CDR2 SMNVEV, per germline (reference sequence). The V end was cut by 2 bases, the J end by 3 bases, with 8 bases between. CDR3 sequence (DNA): TGTGCCAGCAGTTTAGGACTGGACTACGAGCAGTACTTC. Encoded protein: CASSLGLDYEQYF.

The chain joins TRBV6-5 to TRBJ2-7; D is unclear. Germline V gene lookup returns CDR1 MNHEY and CDR2 SVGAGI. V was shortened by 8 bases and J by 0 bases, with 11 bases between the two germline ends. The CDR3 sequence is 13 residues long. The CDR3 sequence is CASSVGVSYEQYF. The CDR3 bases are TGTGCCAGCTCGGTTGGAGTCTCCTACGAGCAGTACTTC.

The V gene is TRBV5-1, the J gene TRBJ2-6, with 8 nucleotides matching TRBD1. Germline V lookup: CDR1 SGHRS, CDR2 YFSETQ. Trimming removed 2 bases from V and 0 bases from J; junction bases left unmatched: 10. CDR3 length: 19 residues. Here the CDR3 DNA reads TGCGCCAGCAGCTTTGAAAACAGGGGGACCTTCTCTGGGGCCAACGTCCTGACTTTC. It yields the protein CASSFENRGTFSGANVLTF.

The V call is TRBV30, the J call TRBJ2-7; D might be TRBD2 (6 bases). Deletions cut 3 bases from V and 2 bases from J, with 8 bases between. Germline V gives CDR1 GTSNPN, CDR2 SVGIG (reference sequence). The CDR3 loop spans 12 amino acids. DNA of the CDR3: TGTGCCTGGAGGGGGGGTGCCTACGAGCAGTACTTC. Translating gives CAWRGGAYEQYF.

The genes are TRBV19 and TRBJ1-2; D not resolved. V was pared by 7 bases and J by 3 bases, with 15 bases between. Per germline, CDR1 LNHDA and CDR2 SQIVND (reference sequence). This CDR3 comprises 14 residues. CDR3 sequence reads: CASTGSYNYYGYTF. Here the CDR3 DNA reads TGTGCCAGTACTGGGAGTTACAACTACTATGGCTACACCTTC.

The chain uses TRBV19 and TRBJ2-1; 8 positions match TRBD1. The CDR3 extends over 12 amino acids. Germline lookup yields CDR1 LNHDA and CDR2 SQIVND (reference sequence). V lost 7 bases, J lost 7 bases, and 3 bases stayed unmatched. The CDR3 sequence: CASNRGRNEQFF. The CDR3 bases are TGTGCCAGTAACAGGGGGAGGAATGAGCAGTTCTTC.

V gene TRBV5-1 combines with J gene TRBJ2-7; perhaps TRBD1 as D (5 bases). There are 14 residues in the CDR3. Between the trimmed V and J ends, which lost 4 bases and 4 bases, there was a span of 15 bases. CDR1 and CDR2 from the germline V gene are SGHRS and YFSETQ. DNA for the CDR3: TGCGCCAGCAGCCCCGAGGCAGGGCAGTACGAGCAGTACTTC. Translating it yields CASSPEAGQYEQYF.

The V gene is TRBV11-2, the J gene TRBJ1-5, with D possibly being TRBD1 (5 bases). Germline CDR1 SGHAT, CDR2 FQNNGV. The CDR3 extends over 16 amino acids. V lost 6 bases and J 2 bases, leaving 17 bases between the germline ends. The CDR3: CASSSRAKNGNQPQHF. The CDR3 DNA is TGTGCCAGCAGTTCCAGGGCCAAGAACGGCAATCAGCCCCAGCATTTT.

In the case of this clone: At one boundary the junction diverges from the germline segment, which might be a read error. The chain is built from TRBV7-9 and TRBJ1-2, with D perhaps matching TRBD1 (5 bases). This CDR3 contains 13 residues. CDR1 is SEHNR, CDR2 FQNEAQ, per germline (reference sequence). As DNA, the CDR3 is TGTTCCAGCAGCTTTTTACAGGACTATGGCTACACCTTC. Protein: CSSSFLQDYGYTF.

The gene calls are TRBV6-1 and TRBJ1-3, with a weak D call TRBD1 (5 bases). Germline V gene data show CDR1 as MNHNS and CDR2 as SASEGT. CDR3 size: 14 residues. Trimming shortened V by 4 bases and J by 2 bases, and 9 bases separated the two germline ends. CDR3 in amino acids: CASSVQVTGNTIYF. The CDR3 DNA is TGTGCCAGCAGTGTACAGGTCACTGGAAACACCATATATTTT.

The chain is built from TRBV7-3 and TRBJ2-2; TRBD2 aligns across 14 bases. The V gene's germline CDR1 is SGHTA and CDR2 FQGTGA. The CDR3 has 17 residues. V shed 4 bases and J 4 bases; nucleotides not matched to a gene: 5. This CDR3 is CASSSGLAGASTGELFF. The CDR3 coding sequence is TGTGCCAGCAGCTCGGGACTAGCGGGGGCTAGCACCGGGGAGCTGTTTTTT.

In its sample, this clone was seen a few times. CDR3 loop: CASSRTGGGRTGELFF. The CDR3 nucleotides are TGTGCCAGCAGCCGCACAGGGGGCGGTAGGACCGGGGAGCTGTTTTTT. The rearrangement links TRBV11-2 to TRBJ2-2; TRBD1 agrees at 9 bases. Germline assignment: CDR1 SGHAT and CDR2 FQNNGV. V trimming: 5 bases; J trimming: 5 bases; junction bases outside the gene matches: 9. This CDR3 spans 16 amino acids.

The chain is built from TRBV6-5 and TRBJ2-5; 12 positions match TRBD2. This CDR3 contains 15 residues. The germline V gene encodes CDR1 MNHEY and CDR2 SVGAGI. Losses at the gene ends were 5 bases for V and 4 bases for J; bases not matched to a gene: 5. Written as DNA, the CDR3 is TGTGCCAGCAGTCCTGGACTAGCGGGGTTAGAGACCCAGTACTTC. Translation: CASSPGLAGLETQYF.

This clone was detected only once. The V gene is TRBV5-1, the J gene TRBJ2-5; D possibly corresponds to TRBD2 (5 bases). The CDR3 is made up of 13 amino acids. V was shortened by 1 base and J by 5 bases, with 9 bases between the two germline ends. Per the germline V gene, CDR1 is SGHRS and CDR2 is YFSETQ. CDR3 in amino acids: CASSLLEGETQYF. In nucleotides, the CDR3 is TGCGCCAGCAGCTTGCTAGAGGGTGAGACCCAGTACTTC. Full variable domain (rest looked up from reference TRBV5-1 and TRBJ2-5): KAGVTQTPRYLIKTRGQQVTLSCSPISGHRSVSWYQQTPGQGLQFLFEYFSETQRNKGNFPGRFSGRQFSNSRSEMNVSTLELGDSALYLCASSLLEGETQYFGPGTRLLVL.

The genes are TRBV9 and TRBJ1-1; 9 bases match TRBD1. The junction had 4 bases not matched to a gene; V was cut back by 0 bases and J by 4 bases. The CDR3 contains 15 residues. CDR1 is SGDLS and CDR2 is YYNGEE in the germline V gene. The CDR3 loop is CASSVDTGGGTEAFF. In DNA, the CDR3 is TGTGCCAGCAGCGTAGATACAGGGGGCGGCACTGAAGCTTTCTTT.